This passage covers 31 T cell receptor beta chains from one sample sequenced in a study of neurological immune-mediated disorders. In TCRdb, the 5' RACE reads were re-called with MiXCR into one record per CDR3 protein. The sample includes fewer than 90,000 distinct CDR3 sequences, about 10% of them seen just once. Stated time point: longitudinal time-point 1 (baseline). Material for sequencing was PBMCs. These receptors came from a young man in good health.

In its sample, this clonotype was seen many times. The chain carries TRBV6-1 and TRBJ2-4; TRBD2 is a possible D gene (5 bases). The germline gives CDR1 MNHNS, CDR2 SASEGT. Between the trimmed V and J ends, which lost 6 bases and 0 bases, there was a span of 9 bases. This CDR3 is 14 amino acids long. CDR3 sequence reads: CASREDLAKNIQYF. DNA of the CDR3: TGTGCCAGCAGGGAGGACCTAGCCAAAAACATTCAGTACTTC.

This clonotype showed up many times. The J gene is TRBJ1-5, the V gene TRBV5-5; weak D call: TRBD1 (6 bases). The CDR3 loop spans 18 amino acids. V was pared by 1 base and J by 0 bases, with 17 bases between. Per the germline V gene, CDR1 is SGHKS and CDR2 is YYEKEE (reference sequence). CDR3 protein: CASSLKVGDTYSNQPQHF. In DNA form, the CDR3 reads TGTGCCAGCAGCTTGAAAGTCGGGGACACCTATAGCAATCAGCCCCAGCATTTT.

At least ten counts were recorded for this clonotype. The chain links TRBV20-1 to TRBJ2-2; a weak D match, TRBD2 (6 bases). CDR1 DFQATT and CDR2 SNEGSKA come from the germline V gene (reference sequence). The CDR3 has 15 residues. Trimming cost V 2 bases and J 5 bases, with 15 bases left between them. The CDR3 protein is CSARSPNRGTGELFF. As DNA, the CDR3 is TGCAGTGCTAGATCCCCTAATCGGGGGACCGGGGAGCTGTTTTTT.

At least ten counts were recorded for this clonotype. The CDR3 region is CSARKGIQGNEQYF. In nucleotides, the CDR3 is TGCAGTGCTAGAAAAGGAATCCAGGGCAACGAGCAGTACTTC. The chain joins TRBV20-1 to TRBJ2-7; possibly TRBD1 for D (5 bases). This CDR3 contains 14 residues. CDR1 and CDR2 (germline): DFQATT, SNEGSKA (reference sequence). The ends were cut back, 2 bases at V and 5 bases at J, with 16 bases in the middle.

Details on this clonotype: This could be a read error, since a much larger clone is one nucleotide away. V gene TRBV27 combines with J gene TRBJ2-3, with D unresolved. Germline CDR1 MNHEY, CDR2 SMNVEV (reference sequence). The CDR3 has 13 amino acids. The CDR3 DNA follows: TGTGCCAGCAGCAGAGGTGGTGGAGATGCGCAGTATTTT. It codes for CASSRGGGDAQYF.

This clonotype has only a few counts. V usage is TRBV7-2 and J usage is TRBJ2-1; D unresolved. This CDR3 contains 13 residues. Germline lookup yields CDR1 SGHTA and CDR2 FQGNSA. Deletions cut 6 bases from V and 6 bases from J, with 12 bases between. The chain's CDR3 is CASRSSHFNEQFF. In DNA, the CDR3 is TGTGCCAGCAGGTCGTCGCATTTCAATGAGCAGTTCTTC.

This clonotype was found many times. The chain combines TRBV11-2 with TRBJ2-1; 7 nucleotides match TRBD2. CDR1 and CDR2 (germline): SGHAT, FQNNGV. After removal of 5 bases from V and 7 bases from J, the junction contained 14 bases not matched to a gene. This CDR3 has 16 amino acids. The CDR3 sequence is CASSVFSGDGGNEQFF. The CDR3, as DNA: TGTGCCAGCAGCGTATTCTCCGGTGACGGGGGGAATGAGCAGTTCTTC. Filled out from reference TRBV11-2 and TRBJ2-1, the complete variable domain reads EAGVAQSPRYKIIEKRQSVAFWCNPISGHATLYWYQQILGQGPKLLIQFQNNGVVDDSQLPKDRFSAERLKGVDSTLKIQPAKLEDSAVYLCASSVFSGDGGNEQFFGPGTRLTVL.

This clonotype has at least ten counts. The chain carries TRBV12-3 or TRBV12-4 and TRBJ2-3, with D possibly TRBD1 on 6 matching bases. The CDR3 extends over 13 amino acids. Trimming removed 7 bases at V and 4 bases at J, with 12 bases between. The CDR3 sequence is CASTQGTSDTQYF. The CDR3 nucleotides read TGTGCCAGCACCCAAGGGACATCAGATACGCAGTATTTT.

This CDR3 reads CASSYSALGLAATDTQYF. The CDR3 DNA reads TGTGCCAGCAGTTACTCGGCTCTAGGACTAGCGGCCACAGATACGCAGTATTTT. The chain is built from TRBV6-6 and TRBJ2-3, with 10 bases lining up with TRBD2. Germline V gene sequence: CDR1 MNHNY, CDR2 SVGAGI (reference sequence). Trimming cost V 0 bases and J 2 bases; bases outside gene matches: 8. This CDR3 has 18 amino acids.

At least ten counts were recorded for this clonotype. V usage is TRBV5-1 and J usage is TRBJ2-7; D may be TRBD2 (5 bases). The length of the CDR3 is 15 residues. The V end was cut by 0 bases, the J end by 2 bases, with 12 bases between. The germline V gene has CDR1 SGHRS and CDR2 YFSETQ. The CDR3: CASSLGGATTYEQYF. The CDR3 nucleotides read TGCGCCAGCAGCTTGGGGGGAGCTACCACCTACGAGCAGTACTTC.

This clonotype showed up many times. The chain employs TRBV20-1 and TRBJ2-1, with D perhaps matching TRBD2 (5 bases). V lost 5 bases, J lost 5 bases, and 16 bases lay in between. Germline V lookup: CDR1 DFQATT, CDR2 SNEGSKA (reference sequence). There are 14 residues in the CDR3. CDR3 in amino acids: CSACLIGGNNEQFF. CDR3 DNA: TGCAGTGCTTGTCTAATCGGAGGTAACAATGAGCAGTTCTTC.

This clonotype was recorded many times. The V call is TRBV27, the J call TRBJ2-5, with 7 bases fitting TRBD1. Germline values: CDR1 MNHEY, CDR2 SMNVEV (reference sequence). The CDR3 extends over 14 amino acids. Unmatched junction bases numbered 4, after V lost 2 bases and J lost 4 bases. The CDR3 sequence is CASSLDRVAETQYF. The CDR3 DNA is TGTGCCAGCAGTTTAGACAGGGTTGCAGAGACCCAGTACTTC.

At least ten counts were recorded for this clonotype. The genes are TRBV28 and TRBJ2-7; 8 bases map to TRBD1. The J segment lost 3 bases and the V segment lost 6 bases, leaving 10 bases of the junction unmatched. Per germline, CDR1 MDHEN and CDR2 SYDVKM. The CDR3 has 15 amino acids. The CDR3 region has the DNA TGTGCCAGCAGACGGGACAGGCAACGGGACTACGAGCAGTACTTC. Amino acids: CASRRDRQRDYEQYF.

This clonotype was observed at least ten times. The gene calls are TRBV28 and TRBJ2-5; D gene unclear. The CDR3 extends over 14 amino acids. The V gene lost 7 bases and the J gene lost 1 base, with 13 bases spanning the gap. CDR1 and CDR2 from the germline V gene are MDHEN and SYDVKM. CDR3 nucleotides: TGTGCCAGCAACCGAGGCGGACGCCAAGAGACCCAGTACTTC. Protein sequence: CASNRGGRQETQYF.

In this sample, this clonotype turned up many times. A junction boundary mismatches the germline segment, possibly from a read error. This chain uses TRBV12-3 or TRBV12-4 with TRBJ2-3, with 7 bases matching TRBD1. The CDR3 runs 12 residues. CDR3 loop: CASSQTGYIGIF. Written as DNA, the CDR3 is TGTGCCAGCAGTCAGACAGGGTACATAGGGATTTTT.

This clonotype appeared many times. The chain is built from TRBV20-1 and TRBJ1-6; D might be TRBD1 (6 bases). V was cut by 5 bases and J by 6 bases, with 14 bases left in between. The CDR3 extends over 14 amino acids. Germline assignment: CDR1 DFQATT and CDR2 SNEGSKA (reference sequence). In DNA form, the CDR3 reads TGCAGTGCTGGCGTTGACAGGCTTAATTCACCCCTCCACTTT. Amino acid sequence: CSAGVDRLNSPLHF.

This clonotype was recorded many times. J is TRBJ2-6 and V is TRBV7-6, with D unresolved. CDR3 length: 13 residues. CDR1 and CDR2 from the germline V gene are SGHVS and FNYEAQ. Trimming left V 3 bases short and J 4 bases short, with 4 bases between. CDR3 sequence reads: CASSFGGANVLTF. As DNA, the CDR3 is TGTGCCAGCAGCTTTGGGGGGGCCAACGTCCTGACTTTC.

There are many counts of this clonotype. The rearrangement uses TRBV10-2 and TRBJ2-2, with 8 bases identical to TRBD2. CDR1 is WSHSY, CDR2 SAAADI, per germline. The J segment lost 1 base and the V segment lost 2 bases, leaving 6 bases of the junction unmatched. CDR3 length: 17 amino acids. CDR3 DNA: TGCGCCAGCAGTGAGATTGGTAGCGGGATGAACACCGGGGAGCTGTTTTTT. Its protein is CASSEIGSGMNTGELFF.

This clonotype was detected ten times or more. The V call is TRBV21-1, the J call TRBJ1-4. TRBV21-1 has pseudogene status. CDR3 size: 15 residues. The CDR3 is CASSKREGTNEKLFF. DNA of the CDR3: TGTGCCAGCAGCAAAAGGGAGGGGACTAATGAAAAACTGTTTTTT.

Regarding this clonotype: Relative to the germline gene, one junction end is altered; a read error may explain this. CDR3 in amino acids: CASSPIRGEHFF. The DNA for the CDR3 is TGTGCCAGCAGCCCTATACGGGGTGAGCATTTCTTC. The rearrangement uses TRBV12-3 or TRBV12-4 and TRBJ2-1; D is possibly TRBD2 (5 bases). The CDR3 contains 12 residues.

This clonotype appeared many times. In DNA form, the CDR3 reads TGCAGTGCAGGCCGGGACACTCAAGAGACCCAGTACTTC. Its translation: CSAGRDTQETQYF. The rearrangement joins TRBV20-1 to TRBJ2-5; D may be TRBD1 (6 bases). V shed 6 bases and J shed 2 bases, with 13 bases lying between them. The germline CDR1 and CDR2 sequences are DFQATT and SNEGSKA (reference sequence). The CDR3 sequence is 13 residues long.

The sample holds many counts of this clonotype. V and J are TRBV20-1 and TRBJ2-1; D is perhaps TRBD1 (5 bases). Looked up from germline, CDR1 is DFQATT and CDR2 is SNEGSKA (reference sequence). Trimming cost V 3 bases and J 3 bases, with 21 bases left between them. CDR3 size: 17 residues. CDR3 residues: CSASGTGRKGFYNEQFF. CDR3 DNA sequence: TGCAGTGCTAGTGGCACAGGCCGGAAGGGGTTCTACAATGAGCAGTTCTTC.

This clonotype was seen many times. The chain employs TRBV10-3 and TRBJ2-7; 10 bases match TRBD1. CDR1 and CDR2 from the germline V gene are ENHRY and SYGVKD. Trimming cost V 3 bases and J 7 bases; bases outside gene matches: 6. CDR3 length: 14 residues. The CDR3: CAISDPGQGWEQYF. In DNA form, the CDR3 reads TGTGCCATCAGTGACCCGGGACAGGGGTGGGAGCAGTACTTC.

This clonotype was detected ten times or more. The chain joins TRBV20-1 to TRBJ2-3; D is possibly TRBD1 or TRBD2 (5 bases each). Germline V gives CDR1 DFQATT, CDR2 SNEGSKA (reference sequence). This CDR3 contains 12 residues. Deletions cut 5 bases from V and 4 bases from J, with 10 bases between. The CDR3, as DNA: TGCAGTGCTGAGATGGGGGCAGATACGCAGTATTTT. Translation: CSAEMGADTQYF.

This clonotype was recorded many times. The chain recombines TRBV20-1 with TRBJ2-7; 8 bases line up with TRBD1. Germline V CDR1 and CDR2: DFQATT, SNEGSKA (reference sequence). J was trimmed by 2 bases and V by 2 bases; bases with no gene match: 11. The CDR3 spans 16 residues. The CDR3 bases are TGCAGTGCTAGACCCCTCCTCCCGGGACAGGCCTACGAGCAGTACTTC. Protein product: CSARPLLPGQAYEQYF.

The chain uses TRBV20-1 and TRBJ2-5, with D perhaps assigned TRBD1 or TRBD2 (5 bases each). CDR1 is DFQATT, CDR2 SNEGSKA, per germline (reference sequence). The CDR3 runs to 14 residues. The CDR3 DNA sequence: TGCAGCTCTACCTCAGGGACCCTCGGGGAGACCCAGTACTTC. As protein: CSSTSGTLGETQYF.

This chain connects TRBV5-1 to TRBJ1-1; D gene uncertain. CDR3 length: 13 amino acids. Germline V gene lookup returns CDR1 SGHRS and CDR2 YFSETQ. V was clipped by 2 bases and J by 6 bases, with 11 bases between them. Written as DNA, the CDR3 is TGCGCCAGCAGCTTTAGGGAGAAAGCTGAAGCTTTCTTT. The encoded protein is CASSFREKAEAFF.

This clonotype was picked up many times. This chain uses TRBV20-1 with TRBJ1-6; no reliable D call. V lost 3 bases to trimming and J lost 6 bases, with 12 bases between them. This CDR3 is built from 14 residues. Germline-derived CDR1 and CDR2 are DFQATT and SNEGSKA (reference sequence). The CDR3 sequence: CSARPGRVNSPLHF. The CDR3 region has the DNA TGCAGTGCTAGGCCTGGACGGGTTAATTCACCCCTCCACTTT.

Notes on this clonotype: A much larger clone differs by one base, so this may be a read error. This sequence joins TRBV18 and TRBJ1-6, with D hard to call. This CDR3 comprises 13 residues. Germline loops: CDR1 KGHSH, CDR2 LQKENI. The CDR3 coding sequence is TGTGCCAACTCACCACTTGGCGGTTCACCCCTCCACTTT. Translating it yields CANSPLGGSPLHF.

This chain links TRBV20-1 with TRBJ2-3; no clear D. The V and J ends lost 1 base and 6 bases respectively, with 17 bases between them. This CDR3 contains 15 residues. Germline CDR1 DFQATT, CDR2 SNEGSKA (reference sequence). The CDR3 protein is CSARGLNPEWDTQYF. The DNA for the CDR3 is TGCAGTGCTAGAGGACTCAACCCGGAGTGGGATACGCAGTATTTT.

Ten or more counts support this clonotype. V gene TRBV14 combines with J gene TRBJ1-5; D is uncertain. Trimming left V 4 bases short and J 5 bases short, with 9 bases between. The CDR3 consists of 13 residues. Germline CDR1 is SGHDN and CDR2 is FVKESK. CDR3 DNA sequence: TGTGCCAGCAGCCTAACTGAAGATCAGCCCCAGCATTTT. This translates into CASSLTEDQPQHF.